This T cell receptor (beta chain) was identified during a study of T cells in localized non-small cell lung cancer (dated by TCRdb to 2019 to 2021). For the study in its entirety: The study analyzed T cell repertoires of hundreds of early-stage NSCLC patients, comparing tumors and uninvolved tumor-adjacent lungs. A mean age of around 66 years was recorded for the NSCLC patients, of whom 129 were male and some 99 were female. The cohort comprised around 250 treatment-naïve NSCLC patients with resected, localized lung tumors.

At diagnosis, peripheral blood, uninvolved tumor-adjacent lung and tumor were collected and stored as a combination of fresh-frozen and FFPE material. Overall study outcomes, separate from this receptor: Uninvolved tumor-adjacent lung showed the highest T cell clonality, higher than tumor, which suggests more focused antigenic responses in the adjacent lung. Of the top 100 tumor clones, a median of roughly 56 were detected in paired uninvolved adjacent lung; roughly 26 were also among that lung's top 100. Higher blood T cell density associated with longer overall survival, while higher adjacent-lung clonality associated with shorter survival. Because multi-region tumor sequencing was not performed, intratumor heterogeneity could not be ruled out. Because of the exploratory design, TCR variables were selected using unadjusted p-values without false-discovery rate correction.

The immunoSEQ Assay was used to sequence TCR beta CDR3 regions from DNA. The source study handled its data this way. T cell density was computed as TCR beta template counts normalized to usable DNA estimated by amplifying housekeeping genes. The preseqR package was used to estimate richness by extrapolating to 400,000 templates for PBMC samples and to 120,000 templates for tissue samples. Clonality was calculated as one minus Pielou's evenness. Tissue-enriched TCRs were identified by differential abundance testing using productive amino-acid clonotypes, minimum total count 5 and alpha 0.1. The Jaccard Index and the Morisita Overlap Index were used to measure repertoire overlap between compartments. TCR beta CDR3s were clustered by GLIPH together with public tetramer-defined viral CDR3s, and at least three viral sequences plus V-gene enrichment were required for viral motifs. Not all clones reach the TCRdb copy of this immuneACCESS table, which keeps in-frame sequences only. Checked studies attribute under half of the gap to unresolved V genes and leave the rest unexplained. The DNA gave D and trimming, while V, J and clone size come from that table. The sample includes some 3,500 clones, with 20% to 25% observed a single time. Around 25% of the sample is held by the ten biggest clonotypes.

This clone was seen a few times. Which antigen it targets is not known. The sample holds no much larger clone one base away, and base qualities are not on file. Deletion took 7 bases off V and 3 bases off J, with a span of 12 bases between the germline ends. From its cysteine to its phenylalanine, the CDR3 spans 13 amino acids. Solely the CDR3 DNA is kept, with 39 bases framed from the first base. The germline V gene sets CDR1 to MNHGY and CDR2 to SAAAGT. The TCR comes from a woman between 35 and 75 years old with stage I lung adenocarcinoma. This chain joins TRBV6-8 to TRBJ1-2; the D gene is perhaps TRBD1, on 5 matching bases. Sequenced material: lung tumor tissue, taken before any cancer treatment. The nucleotide sequence reads TGTGCCAGCAAGCCGGGACGGCACTATGGCTACACCTTC. Translated, this gives CASKPGRHYGYTF.